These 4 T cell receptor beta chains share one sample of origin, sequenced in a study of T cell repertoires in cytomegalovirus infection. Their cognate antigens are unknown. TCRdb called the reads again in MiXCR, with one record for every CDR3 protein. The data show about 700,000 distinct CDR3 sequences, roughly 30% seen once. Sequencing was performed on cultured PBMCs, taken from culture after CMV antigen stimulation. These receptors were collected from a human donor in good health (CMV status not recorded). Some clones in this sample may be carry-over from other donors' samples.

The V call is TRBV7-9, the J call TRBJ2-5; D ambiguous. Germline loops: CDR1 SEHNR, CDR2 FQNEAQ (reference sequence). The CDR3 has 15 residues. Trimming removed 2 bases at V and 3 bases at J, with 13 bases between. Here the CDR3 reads CASSLIASGEETQYF. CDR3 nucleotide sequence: TGTGCCAGCAGCTTAATCGCGTCTGGCGAAGAGACCCAGTACTTC.

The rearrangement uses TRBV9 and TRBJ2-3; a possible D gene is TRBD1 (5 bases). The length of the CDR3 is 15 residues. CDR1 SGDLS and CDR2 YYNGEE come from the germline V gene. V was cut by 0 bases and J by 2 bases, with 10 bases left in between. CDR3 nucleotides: TGTGCCAGCAGCGTAGGGTCAGGGTCCACAGATACGCAGTATTTT. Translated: CASSVGSGSTDTQYF.

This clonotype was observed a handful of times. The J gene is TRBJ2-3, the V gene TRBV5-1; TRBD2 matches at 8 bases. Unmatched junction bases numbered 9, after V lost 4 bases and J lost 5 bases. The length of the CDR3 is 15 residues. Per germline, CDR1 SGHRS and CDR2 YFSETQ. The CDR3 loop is CASSPAGGGIDTQYF. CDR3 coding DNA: TGCGCCAGCAGCCCGGCCGGGGGGGGAATAGATACGCAGTATTTT.

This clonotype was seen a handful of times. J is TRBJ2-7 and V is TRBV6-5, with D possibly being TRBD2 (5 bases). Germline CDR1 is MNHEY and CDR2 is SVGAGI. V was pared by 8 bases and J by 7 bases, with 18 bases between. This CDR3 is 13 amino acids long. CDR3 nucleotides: TGTGCCAGCGGGGTAGGGATCCGGAGGGAGCAGTACTTC. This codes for CASGVGIRREQYF.